The T cell receptor (beta chain) described here comes from a study of T cell changes during pregnancy in multiple sclerosis. Per the germline V gene, CDR1 is MNHEY and CDR2 is SMNVEV (reference sequence). The V segment lost 3 bases and the J segment 8 bases; nucleotides outside the gene matches: 13. There are 16 residues in the CDR3. Clones were read by immunoSEQ multiplex PCR, and TCRdb kept only the in-frame ones, dropping some. The table has roughly 40,000 clones, more than 90% seen once. Sample: CD8+ T cells from peripheral blood mononuclear cells, taken in the first trimester of pregnancy. The chain joins TRBV27 to TRBJ1-2; 9 bases are shared with TRBD1. The TCR was taken from a female donor with multiple sclerosis, enrolled in a pregnancy study. CDR3 residues: CASSLVGTGPSQGYTF. CDR3 DNA sequence: TGTGCCAGCAGTTTGGTCGGGACAGGGCCAAGCCAGGGCTACACCTTC.